One sample yielded the 8 T cell receptor beta chains listed below, sequenced in a study of PD-1 blockade in mismatch repair-deficient tumors. Method: immunoSEQ multiplex PCR; TCRdb's copy keeps in-frame clones and lacks some. Among 70,000 to 90,000 clones listed, roughly 80% were seen once. The input for sequencing was peripheral blood, taken 44 weeks after starting pembrolizumab. The receptors stem from an adult with mismatch repair-deficient cancer.

Written as DNA, the CDR3 is TGTGCCAGCAGCCAAGGAAGGGAGGCTTTCTTT. Amino acids: CASSQGREAFF. This chain uses TRBV7-9 with TRBJ1-1; D is unresolved. The germline CDR1 and CDR2 sequences are SEHNR and FQNEAQ (reference sequence). CDR3 length: 11 amino acids. V lost 5 bases and J lost 11, with 12 bases in between.

J is TRBJ2-1 and V is TRBV18; TRBD1 matches 7 bases. V dropped 3 bases and J dropped 7; count of bases not matched to a gene: 6. This CDR3 spans 14 amino acids. Germline CDR1 KGHSH, CDR2 LQKENI. CDR3 amino acids: CASSPGTASNEQFF. The CDR3 DNA sequence: TGTGCCAGCTCACCCGGGACAGCCAGTAATGAGCAGTTCTTC.

CDR3 amino acids: CASSSVPGGAEAFF. For the CDR3, the DNA is TGTGCCAGCAGCTCCGTTCCGGGCGGCGCTGAAGCTTTCTTT. The chain joins TRBV6-4 to TRBJ1-1; D gene unclear. Trimming cost V 6 bases and J 6 bases, with 17 bases left between them. The CDR3 runs to 14 residues. Germline assignment: CDR1 MRHNA and CDR2 SNTAGT.

The rearrangement links TRBV11-2 to TRBJ2-7; D may be TRBD1 (5 bases). Trimming cost V 2 bases and J 0 bases, with 14 bases left between them. The CDR3 runs to 16 residues. Per the germline V gene, CDR1 is SGHAT and CDR2 is FQNNGV. This CDR3 is CASSLSQGSSSYEQYF. The CDR3 DNA sequence: TGTGCCAGCAGCTTAAGTCAGGGATCGAGCTCCTACGAGCAGTACTTC. The full variable domain, rest sourced from reference TRBV11-2 and TRBJ2-7, is EAGVAQSPRYKIIEKRQSVAFWCNPISGHATLYWYQQILGQGPKLLIQFQNNGVVDDSQLPKDRFSAERLKGVDSTLKIQPAKLEDSAVYLCASSLSQGSSSYEQYFGPGTRLTVT.

V and J are TRBV11-2 and TRBJ2-7; D not certain. V was trimmed by 2 bases and J by 5 bases, leaving 10 bases between them. This CDR3 has 13 amino acids. Looked up from germline, CDR1 is SGHAT and CDR2 is FQNNGV. The CDR3 is CASSLSGPNEQYF. The CDR3 DNA sequence: TGTGCCAGCAGCTTATCTGGGCCCAACGAGCAGTACTTC. The whole variable domain, remainder taken from reference TRBV11-2 and TRBJ2-7, is EAGVAQSPRYKIIEKRQSVAFWCNPISGHATLYWYQQILGQGPKLLIQFQNNGVVDDSQLPKDRFSAERLKGVDSTLKIQPAKLEDSAVYLCASSLSGPNEQYFGPGTRLTVT.

CDR3 sequence: CASGDSSDTQYF. In nucleotides, the CDR3 is TGTGCCAGCGGGGATTCCTCGGATACGCAGTATTTT. The chain couples TRBV6-5 to TRBJ2-3; D is uncertain. The CDR3 has 12 residues. The V gene's germline CDR1 is MNHEY and CDR2 SVGAGI. Trimming pared 8 bases from V and 6 bases from J, leaving 12 bases between.

This chain joins TRBV27 and TRBJ2-6; D gene uncertain. Looked up from germline, CDR1 is MNHEY and CDR2 is SMNVEV (reference sequence). This CDR3 contains 19 residues. V lost 1 base, J lost 0 bases, and 16 bases lay in between. The CDR3 coding sequence is TGTGCCAGCAGTTTATGGGCAGGAAGACCCCGCTCTGGGGCCAACGTCCTGACTTTC. As protein: CASSLWAGRPRSGANVLTF.

The chain combines TRBV27 with TRBJ2-7; D may be TRBD2 (7 bases). CDR3 length equals 15 residues. Trimming took off 3 bases at V and 2 bases at J, with 14 bases between the two ends. Germline-derived CDR1 and CDR2 are MNHEY and SMNVEV (reference sequence). CDR3 nucleotide sequence: TGTGCCAGCAGTTTGGGAGCGGGACATCCCTACGAGCAGTACTTC. Translated: CASSLGAGHPYEQYF.